This T cell receptor beta chain was captured in a study of identical twins. TCRdb itself ran the 5' RACE reads through MiXCR, one entry per CDR3 protein. In the table there are about 250,000 distinct CDR3 sequences, 6.5% to 9% of which are singletons. J lost 5 bases, V lost 3 bases, and 9 bases had no gene match. In germline, CDR1 is LGHNA, CDR2 YNFKEQ. The CDR3 length is 17 residues. The same sample was also studied in work on yellow fever vaccine responses in identical twins. That source notes: On the reported evidence, twins' vaccine T cell responses seemed partly convergent and partly personalized.

The specimen sequenced was CD8+ T cells sorted from blood. The rearrangement joins TRBV4-2 to TRBJ2-1, with 11 bases that match TRBD2. The clonotype originates from a woman younger than 35 in good health. CDR3 sequence: CASSHLLAGGPNNEQFF. CDR3 in DNA: TGTGCCAGCAGCCACCTTCTAGCGGGGGGACCCAACAATGAGCAGTTCTTC.